This T cell receptor beta chain was identified in a study of T cells in Graves' hyperthyroidism and ophthalmopathy. There are 13 residues in the CDR3. From germline, CDR1 is SGDLS and CDR2 YYNGEE. V gave up 4 bases and J gave up 3 bases, with 10 bases separating them. The sample holds many counts of this clonotype. RNA transcripts served as the template for amplifying TCR beta CDR3 regions. In the first-round RT-PCR of the TCR CDR3, the HTBI primer set was used. From the multiplex PCR reads, TCRdb called clonotypes with MiXCR, one entry per CDR3 protein. The data contain around 380,000 distinct CDR3 sequences, about 13% of them singletons.

This clonotype was sampled from a man in his thirties or forties with Graves' hyperthyroidism that later progressed to Graves' ophthalmopathy. The material sequenced was blood. The chain combines TRBV9 with TRBJ1-1; D is uncertain. CDR3 bases: TGTGCCAGCAGCCTTACCCTGTACACTGAAGCTTTCTTT. Translation: CASSLTLYTEAFF.